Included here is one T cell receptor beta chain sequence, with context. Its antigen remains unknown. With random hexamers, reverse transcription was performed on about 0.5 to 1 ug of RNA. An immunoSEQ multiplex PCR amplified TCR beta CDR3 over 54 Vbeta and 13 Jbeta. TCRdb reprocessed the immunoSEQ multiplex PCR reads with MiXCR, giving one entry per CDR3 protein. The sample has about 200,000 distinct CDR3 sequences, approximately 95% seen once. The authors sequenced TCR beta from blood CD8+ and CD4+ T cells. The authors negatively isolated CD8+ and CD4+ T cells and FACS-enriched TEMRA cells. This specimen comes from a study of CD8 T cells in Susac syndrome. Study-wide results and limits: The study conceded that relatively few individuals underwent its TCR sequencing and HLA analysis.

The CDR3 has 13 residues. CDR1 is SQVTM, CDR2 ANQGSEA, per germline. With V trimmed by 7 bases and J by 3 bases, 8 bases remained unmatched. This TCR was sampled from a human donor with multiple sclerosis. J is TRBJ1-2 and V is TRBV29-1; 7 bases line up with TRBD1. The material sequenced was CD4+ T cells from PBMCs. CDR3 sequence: CSDHDRADYGYTF. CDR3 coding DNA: TGCAGCGACCACGACAGGGCAGACTATGGCTACACCTTC.